The 14 T cell receptor beta chains given below trace back to one sample, sequenced in a study of T cell responses to AZD1222 COVID-19 vaccine. Clones were read by immunoSEQ multiplex PCR, and TCRdb kept only the in-frame ones, dropping some. The sample has some 150,000 clones; roughly 90% are singletons. The input for sequencing was peripheral blood, taken 28 days after the second AZD1222 dose. These receptors came from an adult who received the AZD1222 COVID-19 vaccine.

This clone was counted a single time. The chain employs TRBV24-1 and TRBJ2-2; D uncertain. V was shortened by 1 base and J by 6 bases, with 8 bases between the two germline ends. This CDR3 comprises 14 residues. Germline CDR1 KGHDR, CDR2 SFDVKD. CDR3 DNA: TGTGCCACCAGTGATTTAAATGAACCCGGGGAGCTGTTTTTT. It specifies CATSDLNEPGELFF.

The chain has TRBV15 and TRBJ2-7, with 9 bases identical to TRBD1. The CDR3 spans 16 residues. V gave up 2 bases and J gave up 0 bases; unmatched junction bases: 5. Looked up from germline, CDR1 is LNHNV and CDR2 is YYDKDF (reference sequence). The CDR3 region is CATSRPGQGNSYEQYF. The CDR3 DNA follows: TGTGCCACCAGCAGACCCGGACAGGGGAACTCCTACGAGCAGTACTTC.

The chain recombines TRBV7-2 with TRBJ1-1; 9 nucleotides line up with TRBD1. Trimming took 5 bases from V and 0 from J; bases not matched to a gene: 7. Germline-derived CDR1 and CDR2 are SGHTA and FQGNSA. This CDR3 has 16 residues. The CDR3: CASSPPGTGLNTEAFF. In DNA form, the CDR3 reads TGTGCCAGCAGCCCCCCCGGGACAGGGCTGAACACTGAAGCTTTCTTT. Looking up the rest from reference TRBV7-2 and TRBJ1-1 gives the full variable domain: GAGVSQSPSNKVTEKGKDVELRCDPISGHTALYWYRQSLGQGLEFLIYFQGNSAPDKSGLPSDRFSAERTGGSVSTLTIQRTQQEDSAVYLCASSPPGTGLNTEAFFGQGTRLTVV.

The gene calls are TRBV7-3 and TRBJ2-7; the D gene is possibly TRBD2 (5 bases). This CDR3 is built from 14 residues. Per germline, CDR1 SGHTA and CDR2 FQGTGA. Trimming removed 0 bases from V and 0 bases from J, with 6 bases in between. In nucleotides, the CDR3 is TGTGCCAGCAGCTTAACCCGGGACTCCTACGAGCAGTACTTC. This gives the protein CASSLTRDSYEQYF.

The chain recombines TRBV5-1 with TRBJ1-3; 8 bases match TRBD1. CDR3 length equals 19 residues. With 3 bases clipped from V and 3 bases from J, the junction kept 17 bases outside the gene matches. Germline assignment: CDR1 SGHRS and CDR2 YFSETQ. CDR3 DNA sequence: TGCGCCAGCAGCTGGACCCGGCAGGGGGCAGGATTGGGTGGAAACACCATATATTTT. Translating it yields CASSWTRQGAGLGGNTIYF.

J is TRBJ1-3 and V is TRBV20-1, with a tentative D call TRBD1 (5 bases). The CDR3 has 15 residues. V was pared by 3 bases and J by 0 bases, with 12 bases between. In germline, CDR1 is DFQATT, CDR2 SNEGSKA (reference sequence). The CDR3 bases are TGCAGTGCTAGTGGCGGGGCCGACTCTGGAAACACCATATATTTT. Translated: CSASGGADSGNTIYF.

V gene TRBV7-3 combines with J gene TRBJ2-1, with D perhaps assigned TRBD1 or TRBD2 (5 bases each). With 3 bases removed from V and 4 bases from J, the gap between germline ends came to 10 bases. Germline-derived CDR1 and CDR2 are SGHTA and FQGTGA. The CDR3 totals 14 residues. CDR3 nucleotide sequence: TGTGCCAGCAGCTTGGGGACGGTTTACAATGAGCAGTTCTTC. Protein sequence: CASSLGTVYNEQFF.

The chain joins TRBV5-1 to TRBJ2-3; no definite D call. The ends were cut back, 0 bases at V and 5 bases at J, with 4 bases in the middle. Germline V CDR1 and CDR2: SGHRS, YFSETQ. The CDR3 length is 12 residues. This CDR3 reads CASSLALDTQYF. In DNA form, the CDR3 reads TGCGCCAGCAGCTTGGCCTTAGATACGCAGTATTTT.

The chain links TRBV5-4 to TRBJ2-2; 7 bases align to TRBD1. CDR1 and CDR2 (germline): SGHNT, YYREEE (reference sequence). The CDR3 sequence is 13 residues long. J lost 10 bases, V lost 4 bases, and 7 bases had no gene match. CDR3 DNA: TGTGCCAGCAGCACCCAGACAGGGCCGGAGCTGTTTTTT. Protein sequence: CASSTQTGPELFF.

This chain uses TRBV7-8 with TRBJ1-3; 8 bases fit TRBD1. V shed 3 bases and J 4 bases; nucleotides not matched to a gene: 2. Germline values: CDR1 SGHVS, CDR2 FQNEAQ. The CDR3 runs to 14 residues. The CDR3 nucleotides are TGTGCCAGCAGCTTGGACAGGGTGGGAAACACCATATATTTT. The encoded protein is CASSLDRVGNTIYF.

The rearrangement links TRBV28 to TRBJ1-2; D is perhaps TRBD1 (6 bases). Trimming took off 5 bases at V and 6 bases at J, with 19 bases between the two ends. The CDR3 contains 15 residues. Germline V gene data show CDR1 as MDHEN and CDR2 as SYDVKM. CDR3 in amino acids: CASSENTGLRDGYTF. The CDR3 bases are TGTGCCAGCAGTGAAAACACAGGGTTAAGAGATGGCTACACCTTC.

The rearrangement joins TRBV7-9 to TRBJ2-3; TRBD2 matches 11 bases. The CDR3 is made up of 14 amino acids. Germline V gene data show CDR1 as SEHNR and CDR2 as FQNEAQ (reference sequence). Trimming cost V 4 bases and J 11 bases; bases outside gene matches: 8. CDR3 residues: CASSSGTSGVVQYF. CDR3 nucleotides: TGTGCCAGCAGCTCCGGGACTAGCGGAGTGGTGCAGTATTTT. The whole variable domain, filled in from reference TRBV7-9 and TRBJ2-3, reads DTGVSQNPRHKITKRGQNVTFRCDPISEHNRLYWYRQTLGQGPEFLTYFQNEAQLEKSRLLSDRFSAERPKGSFSTLEIQRTEQGDSAMYLCASSSGTSGVVQYFGPGTRLTVL.

The rearrangement joins TRBV6-5 to TRBJ1-2; the match to TRBD1 covers 7 bases. V dropped 6 bases and J dropped 6; count of bases not matched to a gene: 13. The CDR3 covers 15 residues. Germline CDR1 and CDR2: MNHEY and SVGAGI. The CDR3 region is CASSSRAGGNDGYTF. CDR3 coding DNA: TGTGCCAGCAGCAGCCGGGCAGGGGGTAATGATGGCTACACCTTC.

The chain recombines TRBV20-1 with TRBJ1-2; D may be TRBD1 (5 bases). Germline V gene sequence: CDR1 DFQATT, CDR2 SNEGSKA (reference sequence). With 5 bases removed from V and 8 bases from J, the gap between germline ends came to 9 bases. The CDR3 is 10 residues long. The CDR3 DNA reads TGCAGTGCTCAACGGGGGGGCTACACCTTC. Translating it yields CSAQRGGYTF.